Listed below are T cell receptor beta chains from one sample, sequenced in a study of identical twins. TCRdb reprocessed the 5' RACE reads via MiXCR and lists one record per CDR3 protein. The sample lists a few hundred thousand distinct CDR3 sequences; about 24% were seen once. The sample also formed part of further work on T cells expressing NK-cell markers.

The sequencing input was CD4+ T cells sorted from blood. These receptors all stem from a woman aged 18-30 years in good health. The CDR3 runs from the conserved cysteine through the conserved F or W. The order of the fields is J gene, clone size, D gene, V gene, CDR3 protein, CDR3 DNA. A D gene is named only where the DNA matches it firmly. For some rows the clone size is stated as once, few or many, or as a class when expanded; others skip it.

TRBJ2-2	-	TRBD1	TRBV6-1	CASSSGQGITGELFF	TGTGCCAGCAGCTCCGGACAGGGGATCACCGGGGAGCTGTTTTTT
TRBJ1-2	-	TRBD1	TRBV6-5	CASKTGWYGYTF	TGTGCCAGCAAGACAGGGTGGTATGGCTACACCTTC
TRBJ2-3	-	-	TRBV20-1	CSVRGGDSTDTQYF	TGCAGCGTACGTGGCGGAGATAGCACAGATACGCAGTATTTT
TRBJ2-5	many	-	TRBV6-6	CASSYSRETQYF	TGTGCCAGCAGTTACTCGAGGGAGACCCAGTACTTC
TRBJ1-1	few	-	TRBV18	CASSPQKNTEAFF	TGTGCCAGCTCACCCCAAAAGAACACTGAAGCTTTCTTT
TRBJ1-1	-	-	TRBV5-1	CASLKDSYREAFF	TGCGCCAGCCTCAAGGACAGCTATCGTGAAGCTTTCTTT
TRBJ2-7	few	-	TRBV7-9	CASSSRHPTEQYF	TGTGCCAGCAGCTCGCGACACCCGACAGAGCAGTACTTC
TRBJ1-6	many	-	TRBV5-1	CASSLGGDENSPLHF	TGCGCCAGCAGCTTGGGAGGGGACGAGAATTCACCCCTCCACTTT
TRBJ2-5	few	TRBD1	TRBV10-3	CAISEGQAETQYF	TGTGCCATCAGTGAGGGACAGGCAGAGACCCAGTACTTC
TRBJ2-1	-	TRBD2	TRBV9	CASSVGGGAPYNEQFF	TGTGCCAGCAGCGTAGGCGGGGGGGCCCCCTACAATGAGCAGTTCTTC
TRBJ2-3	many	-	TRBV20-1	CSARGSPDTQYF	TGCAGTGCTAGAGGCTCTCCAGATACGCAGTATTTT
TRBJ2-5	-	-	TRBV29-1	CSVVRETQYF	TGCAGCGTTGTTAGAGAGACCCAGTACTTC
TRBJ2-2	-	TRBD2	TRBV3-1	CASSFGLAGSGELFF	TGTGCCAGCAGCTTCGGACTAGCGGGGTCCGGGGAGCTGTTTTTT
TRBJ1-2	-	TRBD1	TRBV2	CASRPTGDFYGYTF	TGTGCCAGCAGACCTACAGGGGATTTCTATGGCTACACCTTC
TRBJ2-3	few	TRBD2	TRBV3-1	CASSQLAGGRDSTDTQYF	TGTGCCAGCAGCCAACTAGCGGGGGGCCGGGATTCCACAGATACGCAGTATTTT
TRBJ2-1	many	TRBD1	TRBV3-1	CASSLPDRGNEQFF	TGTGCCAGCAGCCTTCCCGACAGGGGCAATGAGCAGTTCTTC
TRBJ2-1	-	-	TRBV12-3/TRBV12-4	CASSLLGDTRNEQFF	TGTGCCAGCAGTTTACTAGGTGATACGAGGAATGAGCAGTTCTTC
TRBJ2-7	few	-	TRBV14	CASSLGLPSSYEQYF	TGTGCCAGCAGCCTCGGACTGCCGAGCTCCTACGAGCAGTACTTC
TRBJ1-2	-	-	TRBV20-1	CSARREEGLPLGYTF	TGCAGTGCTAGAAGAGAAGAGGGCCTACCCCTAGGCTACACCTTC
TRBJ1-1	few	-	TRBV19	CASSIRQATQKYTEAFF	TGTGCCAGTAGTATTCGCCAGGCGACCCAGAAGTACACTGAAGCTTTCTTT
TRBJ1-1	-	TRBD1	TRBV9	CASSALPQYRGLRERTEAFF	TGTGCCAGCAGCGCTCTCCCTCAGTACAGGGGGTTAAGGGAGAGAACTGAAGCTTTCTTT
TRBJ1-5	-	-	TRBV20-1	CSARSGVSNQPQHF	TGCAGTGCTCGGTCAGGGGTTAGCAATCAGCCCCAGCATTTT
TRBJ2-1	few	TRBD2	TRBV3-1	CASSQVGGTSGDSSYNEQFF	TGTGCCAGCAGCCAAGTTGGGGGGACTAGCGGGGACAGCTCCTACAATGAGCAGTTCTTC
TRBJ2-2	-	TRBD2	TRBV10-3	CAISERASGGTGELFF	TGTGCCATCAGTGAACGTGCTAGCGGGGGCACCGGGGAGCTGTTTTTT
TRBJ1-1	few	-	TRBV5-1	CASSPFDPNTEAFF	TGCGCCAGCAGCCCTTTCGACCCGAACACTGAAGCTTTCTTT
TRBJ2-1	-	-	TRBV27	CASSPGGESYNEQFF	TGTGCCAGCAGTCCCGGAGGGGAGTCCTACAATGAGCAGTTCTTC